One sample yielded the 25 T cell receptor beta chains listed below, sequenced in a study of blood T cells in healthy people across ages. A second about 6 to 12 cycle PCR used barcoded and J-beta primers. TCRdb reprocessed the 5' RACE reads via MiXCR and lists one record per CDR3 protein. This sample has approximately 810,000 distinct CDR3 sequences, with 29% found just once. The sequenced sample consisted of blood. All receptors come from an elderly woman in good health.

This clonotype was counted many times. The chain carries TRBV29-1 and TRBJ2-5, with TRBD1 identical over 7 bases. The CDR3 sequence is 13 residues long. Germline V lookup: CDR1 SQVTM, CDR2 ANQGSEA. J gave up 1 base and V 8 bases, and 7 bases lay outside the gene matches. CDR3 in DNA: TGCAGCTCGGTCCGGGACAGCCAAGAGACCCAGTACTTC. Protein: CSSVRDSQETQYF.

This clonotype has more than one count but fewer than ten. The V and J genes are TRBV30 and TRBJ2-7; D unclear. Between the trimmed V and J ends, which lost 4 bases and 3 bases, there was a span of 13 bases. From germline, CDR1 is GTSNPN and CDR2 SVGIG (reference sequence). This CDR3 is built from 13 residues. The CDR3 reads CAWTRATNYEQYF. CDR3 nucleotides: TGTGCCTGGACCCGAGCGACCAACTACGAGCAGTACTTC.

The chain carries TRBV5-6 and TRBJ1-2, with a tentative D call TRBD1 (6 bases). CDR3 size: 15 residues. V was trimmed by 2 bases and J by 1 base, leaving 12 bases between them. Germline V gene data show CDR1 as SGHDT and CDR2 as YYEEEE. The CDR3 spells CASSFGGGVNYGYTF. Here the CDR3 DNA reads TGTGCCAGCAGCTTCGGAGGGGGGGTTAACTATGGCTACACCTTC.

In this sample, this clonotype turned up a few times. The gene calls are TRBV9 and TRBJ2-7; 10 bases align to TRBD2. The CDR3 is 15 amino acids. V gave up 0 bases and J gave up 6 bases; unmatched junction bases: 6. CDR1 and CDR2 (germline): SGDLS, YYNGEE. The CDR3, as DNA: TGTGCCAGCAGCGTAGCGACTAGCGGGCGAAGCGAGCAGTACTTC. Its translation: CASSVATSGRSEQYF.

This clonotype was seen repeatedly, ten times or more. V usage is TRBV7-9 and J usage is TRBJ1-2; D possibly corresponds to TRBD1 (5 bases). Trimming took 1 base from V and 3 from J, leaving 9 bases between them. Germline V gene sequence: CDR1 SEHNR, CDR2 FQNEAQ (reference sequence). The CDR3 spans 14 residues. CDR3 nucleotide sequence: TGTGCCAGCAGCTTAGATCGACAGTACTATGGCTACACCTTC. Amino acid sequence: CASSLDRQYYGYTF.

In this sample, this clonotype turned up a few times. The chain couples TRBV11-3 to TRBJ2-7, with 10 nucleotides matching TRBD1. This CDR3 contains 14 residues. Germline loops: CDR1 SGHNT, CDR2 YENEEA. The trim removed 4 bases at V and 9 bases at J, leaving 9 bases unmatched. CDR3 amino acids: CASSSDPGTGAQYF. CDR3 in DNA: TGTGCCAGCAGCTCGGACCCTGGGACAGGGGCGCAGTACTTC.

This clonotype turned up a few times. V usage is TRBV2 and J usage is TRBJ2-1, with D possibly TRBD1 on 6 matching bases. The germline V gene has CDR1 SNHLY and CDR2 FYNNEI. V was shortened by 2 bases and J by 7 bases, with 9 bases between the two germline ends. This CDR3 spans 13 amino acids. DNA of the CDR3: TGTGCCAGCAGTGAACCAGGGGCGAATGAGCAGTTCTTC. As protein: CASSEPGANEQFF.

This clonotype was counted ten times or more. The chain combines TRBV21-1 with TRBJ2-3. TRBV21-1 is classified as a pseudogene. This CDR3 comprises 16 residues. CDR3 sequence reads: CASSDHSGQTTDTQYF. CDR3 nucleotides: TGTGCCAGCAGCGACCACAGTGGTCAAACCACAGATACGCAGTATTTT.

The sample holds a few counts of this clonotype. The chain is built from TRBV10-1 and TRBJ1-1; D is unresolved. CDR1 and CDR2 from the germline V gene are WNHNN and SYGVQD (reference sequence). V lost 0 bases to trimming and J lost 0 bases, with 8 bases between them. The CDR3 loop spans 15 amino acids. Here the CDR3 DNA reads TGCGCCAGCAGTGAGTCGAAAGGGCTGAACACTGAAGCTTTCTTT. Its protein is CASSESKGLNTEAFF.

This chain uses TRBV20-1 with TRBJ1-1, with TRBD1 as a possible D gene (5 bases). The CDR3 has 11 amino acids. The V end was cut by 1 base, the J end by 7 bases, with 7 bases between. Germline V CDR1 and CDR2: DFQATT, SNEGSKA (reference sequence). The CDR3 protein is CSARGGYEAFF. The CDR3 DNA is TGCAGTGCTAGAGGGGGCTATGAAGCTTTCTTT.

Only a few counts were recorded for this clonotype. This rearrangement joins TRBV20-1 to TRBJ1-1; D uncertain. V was cut by 1 base and J by 6 bases, with 12 bases left in between. This CDR3 contains 13 residues. Germline V gene lookup returns CDR1 DFQATT and CDR2 SNEGSKA (reference sequence). CDR3 sequence: CSARAGSLPEAFF. The DNA for the CDR3 is TGCAGTGCTAGAGCTGGGTCGCTCCCTGAAGCTTTCTTT.

The chain uses TRBV7-9 and TRBJ1-1; 9 bases are shared with TRBD1. V lost 5 bases to trimming and J lost 0 bases; unmatched junction nucleotides: 7. Germline-derived CDR1 and CDR2 are SEHNR and FQNEAQ (reference sequence). This CDR3 has 16 amino acids. The CDR3 loop is CASSGDRGGLNTEAFF. The CDR3 nucleotides are TGTGCCAGCAGCGGTGACAGGGGGGGTTTGAACACTGAAGCTTTCTTT.

The gene calls are TRBV4-2 and TRBJ2-1; D uncertain. CDR1 LGHNA and CDR2 YNFKEQ come from the germline V gene. This CDR3 region has 15 residues. V was cut by 1 base and J by 3 bases, with 10 bases left in between. CDR3 sequence (DNA): TGTGCCAGCAGCCAAGTTTATACGAACTACAATGAGCAGTTCTTC. Amino acids: CASSQVYTNYNEQFF.

This clonotype has ten or more counts. Because the CDR3's place on the DNA is in doubt, the DNA is left out and the CDR3 is given as listed by TCRdb. V usage is TRBV7-9 and J usage is TRBJ2-5; TRBD2 was called by the table and not checked on the DNA. Inclusive of both ends, the CDR3 amounts to 17 amino acids. Germline CDR1 reads SEHNR; CDR2 reads FQNEAQ (reference sequence). CDR3: CASSFGAGGGTQETQYF.

Ten or more counts support this clonotype. The V gene is TRBV29-1, the J gene TRBJ2-3, with TRBD1 matching over 12 bases. V trimming: 1 base; J trimming: 4 bases; junction bases outside the gene matches: 3. Germline V gene sequence: CDR1 SQVTM, CDR2 ANQGSEA. The CDR3 extends over 15 amino acids. The CDR3 DNA is TGCAGCGTTGAAGGGGACAGGGGGCGCCCAGATACGCAGTATTTT. Its protein product is CSVEGDRGRPDTQYF.

Comments on this clonotype: This clone may be a read error of a much larger clone one base away. This chain joins TRBV20-1 and TRBJ2-3; TRBD1 might be the D (5 bases). The CDR3 length is 11 residues. The germline gives CDR1 DFQATT, CDR2 SNEGSKA (reference sequence). This CDR3 is CRARGADTQYF. CDR3 sequence (DNA): TGCAGGGCAAGGGGCGCTGATACGCAGTATTTT.

In regard to this clonotype: This sequence may be a read error, since a much larger clone differs from it by one base. The chain joins TRBV6-6 to TRBJ2-7; D call uncertain. The CDR3 runs 13 residues. The germline gives CDR1 MNHNY, CDR2 SVGAGI (reference sequence). V shed 6 bases and J shed 7 bases, with 16 bases lying between them. The CDR3 region has the DNA TGTGCCAGCAGGGACGGAAGGAACGATGAGCAGTACTTC. As protein: CASRDGRNDEQYF.

The chain combines TRBV5-1 with TRBJ2-4; maybe TRBD2 (6 bases). The last part of the DNA fits TRBJ2-5 better; the J call may be wrong. Germline V gene sequence: CDR1 SGHRS, CDR2 YFSETQ. CDR3 length equals 14 residues. The CDR3 sequence: CASSLPGVKETQYF. The CDR3 nucleotides are TGCGCCAGCAGCTTGCCGGGGGTCAAAGAGACCCAGTACTTC.

The rearrangement links TRBV6-1 to TRBJ1-1; D gene uncertain. Trimming pared 6 bases from V and 1 base from J, leaving 15 bases between. The CDR3 has 15 amino acids. Germline CDR1 is MNHNS and CDR2 is SASEGT. The CDR3 is CASRESPIGNTEAFF. CDR3 DNA: TGTGCCAGCAGGGAATCTCCTATAGGGAACACTGAAGCTTTCTTT.

This clonotype was seen at least ten times. This chain links TRBV6-5 with TRBJ1-6, with a possible D match to TRBD1 (6 bases). With 7 bases removed from V and 0 bases from J, the gap between germline ends came to 10 bases. The CDR3 runs to 15 residues. Germline V CDR1 and CDR2: MNHEY, SVGAGI. The CDR3: CASNRGFSYNSPLHF. In DNA form, the CDR3 reads TGTGCCAGCAATAGGGGGTTCTCCTATAATTCACCCCTCCACTTT.

This clonotype showed up many times. The chain couples TRBV10-3 to TRBJ2-7; TRBD1 might be the D (6 bases). There are 15 residues in the CDR3. V gave up 5 bases and J gave up 4 bases, with 18 bases separating them. Germline V gene sequence: CDR1 ENHRY, CDR2 SYGVKD. The CDR3 here is CAISPGQLEIYEQYF. The CDR3 DNA reads TGTGCCATCAGTCCCGGACAGCTCGAGATATACGAGCAGTACTTC.

The chain employs TRBV7-9 and TRBJ1-2; 8 nucleotides line up with TRBD1. The CDR3 consists of 14 residues. The trim removed 1 base at V and 6 bases at J, leaving 4 bases unmatched. CDR1 SEHNR and CDR2 FQNEAQ come from the germline V gene (reference sequence). The DNA of the CDR3 is TGTGCCAGCAGCTTAGAGGAGGACAGGGATGGCTACACCTTC. It is translated as CASSLEEDRDGYTF. The full variable domain, in which reference TRBV7-9 and TRBJ1-2 provide the parts outside the CDR3, is DTGVSQNPRHKITKRGQNVTFRCDPISEHNRLYWYRQTLGQGPEFLTYFQNEAQLEKSRLLSDRFSAERPKGSFSTLEIQRTEQGDSAMYLCASSLEEDRDGYTFGSGTRLTVV.

This clonotype was recorded many times. It may be a read error: a sequence one base away is much more abundant. The V gene is TRBV12-3 or TRBV12-4, the J gene TRBJ1-2; TRBD1 matches 8 bases. The length of the CDR3 is 13 residues. The junction had 8 bases not matched to a gene; V was cut back by 6 bases and J by 8 bases. CDR3 DNA sequence: TGTGCCAGCAGCAGGGACAGGTGTGGCGGCTACACCTTC. Translating gives CASSRDRCGGYTF.

This clonotype was seen repeatedly, ten times or more. V usage is TRBV5-6 and J usage is TRBJ2-4; D may be TRBD1 or TRBD2 (6 bases each). Germline V lookup: CDR1 SGHDT, CDR2 YYEEEE. With 4 bases removed from V and 7 bases from J, the gap between germline ends came to 9 bases. This CDR3 comprises 12 residues. The CDR3 reads CASSGGGNIQYF. The CDR3, as DNA: TGTGCCAGCAGCGGAGGGGGGAACATTCAGTACTTC.

As for this clonotype: Possible read error: a much larger clone is one base away. V and J are TRBV29-1 and TRBJ1-1; possibly TRBD1 for D (5 bases). The germline V gene encodes CDR1 SQVTM and CDR2 ANQGSEA. CDR3 length equals 18 residues. Deletions cut 6 bases from V and 0 bases from J, with 26 bases between. The CDR3 DNA follows: TGCAGCGTCGCAACCAGGGTCAGGACCCAAGGGCTGAACACTGAAGCTTTCTTT. This translates into CSVATRVRTQGLNTEAFF.